These T cell receptor beta chains were read from a single sample in a study of T-cell reconstitution after alpha-beta-depleted transplantation in children. TCRdb ran MiXCR on the PCR reads and lists one entry per CDR3 protein. Of around 200,000 distinct CDR3 sequences listed, about a sixth were seen once; the top ten hold about 39%. The starting material was PBMCs, mostly from graft donor cells, obtained 360 days after TCRalphabeta/CD19-depleted stem cell transplant. These receptors all come from a male patient aged 2-10 years who had a stem cell transplant for acute lymphoblastic leukemia, so the T cells may come from the graft donor. CDR3s include the opening cysteine and the closing phenylalanine or tryptophan. Each record gives: clone size, J gene, V gene, D gene, CDR3 protein. The D gene is left open where the match is weak. Size values are once, few and many counts, or a class for expanded clones, and some rows have none.

size: once; J: TRBJ2-5; V: TRBV4-2; D: -; CDR3: CASSPQSGETQYF
size: many; J: TRBJ2-7; V: TRBV9; D: -; CDR3: CASSVRAASYEQYF
size: -; J: TRBJ1-1; V: TRBV30; D: -; CDR3: CASHMGPSALTEAFF
size: -; J: TRBJ2-1; V: TRBV29-1; D: TRBD2; CDR3: CSSPGGVYNEQFF
size: -; J: TRBJ2-7; V: TRBV13; D: -; CDR3: CASSLDPSTEQYF
size: few; J: TRBJ2-1; V: TRBV2; D: -; CDR3: CASREEQFF
size: few; J: TRBJ2-5; V: TRBV12-3/TRBV12-4; D: -; CDR3: CASTPRGREETQYF
size: -; J: TRBJ1-4; V: TRBV2; D: TRBD1; CDR3: CATQGGDEKLFF
size: few; J: TRBJ1-3; V: TRBV29-1; D: -; CDR3: CSVVAAGNTIYF
size: -; J: TRBJ1-5; V: TRBV5-1; D: TRBD1; CDR3: CASSLGDRGSQPQHF
size: -; J: TRBJ2-7; V: TRBV29-1; D: -; CDR3: CSVVGAGVSGEQYF
size: -; J: TRBJ2-2; V: TRBV4-2; D: -; CDR3: CASSQDQMAGIGGELFF
size: -; J: TRBJ2-1; V: TRBV5-1; D: TRBD2; CDR3: CASSQGLAGDLYNEQFF
size: many; J: TRBJ1-5; V: TRBV12-3/TRBV12-4; D: -; CDR3: CASSLITKQPQHF
size: -; J: TRBJ1-1; V: TRBV11-2; D: -; CDR3: CASSLGTQNTEAFF
size: -; J: TRBJ2-5; V: TRBV21-1; D: -; CDR3: CASSKPDGTGTQYF
size: -; J: TRBJ2-5; V: TRBV15; D: -; CDR3: CATSRDPVTQYF
size: -; J: TRBJ2-1; V: TRBV7-9; D: TRBD2; CDR3: CASSLNRGDYNEQFF
size: few; J: TRBJ1-5; V: TRBV29-1; D: -; CDR3: CSAQGQLGQPQHF
size: -; J: TRBJ2-1; V: TRBV7-7; D: -; CDR3: CASSLSDAYNEQFF
size: -; J: TRBJ2-3; V: TRBV5-5; D: -; CDR3: CASTPVFLRGPTDTQYF
size: few; J: TRBJ2-4; V: TRBV6-6; D: TRBD1; CDR3: CASVQGVLNIQYF
size: -; J: TRBJ2-7; V: TRBV27; D: TRBD2; CDR3: CASSTSPTSGSYEQYF
size: many; J: TRBJ2-3; V: TRBV9; D: -; CDR3: CASSADVSSTDTQYF
size: -; J: TRBJ2-1; V: TRBV7-9; D: TRBD2; CDR3: CASSLQSGRGPFF
size: -; J: TRBJ2-1; V: TRBV18; D: TRBD2; CDR3: CASSPRYGTSGADNEQFF
size: -; J: TRBJ2-7; V: TRBV7-2; D: -; CDR3: CASSLNGQGSYEQYF